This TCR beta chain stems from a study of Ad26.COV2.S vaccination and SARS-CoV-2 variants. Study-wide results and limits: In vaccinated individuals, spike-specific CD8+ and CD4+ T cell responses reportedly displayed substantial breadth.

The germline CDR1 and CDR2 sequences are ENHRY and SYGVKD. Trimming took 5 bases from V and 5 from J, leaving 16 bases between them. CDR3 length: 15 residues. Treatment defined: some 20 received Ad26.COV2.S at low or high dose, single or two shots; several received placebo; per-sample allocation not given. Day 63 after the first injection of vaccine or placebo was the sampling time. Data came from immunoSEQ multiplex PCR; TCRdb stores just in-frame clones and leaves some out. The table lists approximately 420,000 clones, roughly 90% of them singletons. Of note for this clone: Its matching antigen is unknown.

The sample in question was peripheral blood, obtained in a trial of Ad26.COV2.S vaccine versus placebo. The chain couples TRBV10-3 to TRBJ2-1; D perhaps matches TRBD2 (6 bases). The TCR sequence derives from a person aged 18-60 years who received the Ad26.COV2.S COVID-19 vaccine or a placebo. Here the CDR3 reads CAISREGLANNEQFF. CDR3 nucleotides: TGTGCCATCAGTAGAGAGGGGCTAGCGAACAATGAGCAGTTCTTC.